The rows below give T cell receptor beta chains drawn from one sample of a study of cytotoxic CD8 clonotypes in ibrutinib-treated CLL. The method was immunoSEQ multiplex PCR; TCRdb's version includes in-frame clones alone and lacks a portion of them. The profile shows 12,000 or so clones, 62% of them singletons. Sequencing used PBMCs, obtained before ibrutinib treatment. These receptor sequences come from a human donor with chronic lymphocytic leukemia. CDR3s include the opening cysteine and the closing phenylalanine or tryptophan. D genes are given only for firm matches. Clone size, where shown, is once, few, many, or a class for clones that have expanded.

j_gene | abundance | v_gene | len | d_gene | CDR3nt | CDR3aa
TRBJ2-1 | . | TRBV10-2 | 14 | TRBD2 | TGCGCCAGCAGATTAGCGGGGGTCGGCAATGAGCAGTTCTTC | CASRLAGVGNEQFF
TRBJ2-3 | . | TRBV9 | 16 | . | TGTGCCAGCAGCGTAGAGAGTTTCACTAGCACAGATACGCAGTATTTT | CASSVESFTSTDTQYF
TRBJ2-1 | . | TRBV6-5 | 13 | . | TGTGCCAGCAGTTACGGCGGTTACAATGAGCAGTTCTTC | CASSYGGYNEQFF
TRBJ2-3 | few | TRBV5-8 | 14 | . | TGTGCCAGCAGCTTGTTGAGGGGCAGGGATACGCAGTATTTT | CASSLLRGRDTQYF
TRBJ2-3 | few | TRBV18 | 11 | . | TGTGCCAGCTCGAGGGCAGATACGCAGTATTTT | CASSRADTQYF
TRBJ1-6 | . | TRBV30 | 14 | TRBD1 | TGTGCCTGGAGATACGGGACAGGGAATTCACCCCTCCACTTT | CAWRYGTGNSPLHF
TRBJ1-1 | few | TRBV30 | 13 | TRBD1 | TGTGCCTGGAGTCCGACAGGGGTCGGCGAAGCTTTCTTT | CAWSPTGVGEAFF
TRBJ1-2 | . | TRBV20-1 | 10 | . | TGCAGTTCAGGGGAGGGTGGCTACACCTTC | CSSGEGGYTF
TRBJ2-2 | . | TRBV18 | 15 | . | TGTGCCAGCTCACCAGTTACGGAGAACACCGGGGAGCTGTTTTTT | CASSPVTENTGELFF
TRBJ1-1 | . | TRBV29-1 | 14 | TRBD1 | TGCAGCGTTGTTCCGGGACAGGTTGACACTGAAGCTTTCTTT | CSVVPGQVDTEAFF
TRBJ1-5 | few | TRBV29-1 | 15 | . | TGCAGCGCCTCTGTTGGAGGGGGAAGCAATCAGCCCCAGCATTTT | CSASVGGGSNQPQHF
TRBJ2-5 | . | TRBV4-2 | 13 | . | TGTGCCAGCAGCCAAGTTCAACAAGAGACCCAGTACTTC | CASSQVQQETQYF
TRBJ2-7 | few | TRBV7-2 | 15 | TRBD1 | TGTGCCAGCAGCTTAGGCTGGGACAGGGGGGATGAGCAGTACTTC | CASSLGWDRGDEQYF
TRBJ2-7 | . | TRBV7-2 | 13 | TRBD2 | TGTGCCAGCAGCGAAAGCGGGGTTGACGAGCAGTACTTC | CASSESGVDEQYF